Given below is one T cell receptor beta chain in context. The data were taken from a study of T cell changes during pregnancy in multiple sclerosis. The assay was immunoSEQ multiplex PCR, and TCRdb's table has in-frame clones only and misses some. The sample shows tens of thousands of clones, 87% of them seen only once. This specimen was CD8+ T cells from peripheral blood mononuclear cells, taken before pregnancy. The receptor was derived from a female donor with multiple sclerosis, enrolled in a pregnancy study.

CDR3 loop: CASSSPSLGGDNSPLHF. In DNA, the CDR3 is TGTGCCAGCAGTTCCCCCTCCCTCGGAGGGGATAATTCACCCCTCCACTTT. The chain has TRBV28 and TRBJ1-6; maybe TRBD1 (5 bases). V shed 4 bases and J shed 5 bases, with 18 bases lying between them. This CDR3 has 17 amino acids. The germline V gene has CDR1 MDHEN and CDR2 SYDVKM. Full variable domain (outside the CDR3, taken from reference TRBV28 and TRBJ1-6): DVKVTQSSRYLVKRTGEKVFLECVQDMDHENMFWYRQDPGLGLRLIYFSYDVKMKEKGDIPEGYSVSREKKERFSLILESASTNQTSMYLCASSSPSLGGDNSPLHFGNGTRLTVT.